The rows below give T cell receptor beta chains drawn from one sample of a study of spatial heterogeneity in lung cancer. Each CDR3 protein gets one entry after TCRdb re-called the 5' RACE reads with MiXCR. This sample has about 14,000 distinct CDR3 sequences, with 9.5% to 13% found just once. Sample: PBMCs, taken at surgery. These receptor sequences come from a male donor with early-stage non-small cell lung cancer. Each CDR3 is given with its conserved first and last residue.

cdr3_aa | v_call
CASSLGLASSYEQYF | TRBV9
CASSLGTGRTDTQYF | TRBV5-1
CAWETGGNEQFF | TRBV30
CASSYSQRDQETQYF | TRBV6-5
CASTLQGFNQPQHF | TRBV12-3/TRBV12-4
CASSFNGGIGTEAFF | TRBV5-1
CASSPQGAETQYF | TRBV12-3/TRBV12-4
CASSEAGGSYEQYF | TRBV10-2
CASSLGKATEAFF | TRBV5-1
CASRSMTVTNEKLFF | TRBV5-1
CASSPKETQYF | TRBV6-1
CASSLSTGLAGVSTQYF | TRBV5-6
CASSPTWGGNQPQHF | TRBV28
CASIGGTGLADHTQYF | TRBV19
CASSEEGVDRSPLHF | TRBV6-1
CASSLFGSRGGGTGDTQYF | TRBV28
CASRPRTRSGGDYEQYF | TRBV2
CASSPSGGALNIQYF | TRBV3-1
CASGLRGLETQYF | TRBV12-5
CASSQRTGGRGLAPDTQYF | TRBV4-1
CASSPARQETQYF | TRBV12-3/TRBV12-4
CASRRGRGYGYTF | TRBV6-5
CASSLGTGRETQYF | TRBV7-8
CASSQEGLEDPVQTQYF | TRBV3-1
CASGLGSGTSVMKGELFF | TRBV12-5
CASSLNYEQYF | TRBV12-3/TRBV12-4